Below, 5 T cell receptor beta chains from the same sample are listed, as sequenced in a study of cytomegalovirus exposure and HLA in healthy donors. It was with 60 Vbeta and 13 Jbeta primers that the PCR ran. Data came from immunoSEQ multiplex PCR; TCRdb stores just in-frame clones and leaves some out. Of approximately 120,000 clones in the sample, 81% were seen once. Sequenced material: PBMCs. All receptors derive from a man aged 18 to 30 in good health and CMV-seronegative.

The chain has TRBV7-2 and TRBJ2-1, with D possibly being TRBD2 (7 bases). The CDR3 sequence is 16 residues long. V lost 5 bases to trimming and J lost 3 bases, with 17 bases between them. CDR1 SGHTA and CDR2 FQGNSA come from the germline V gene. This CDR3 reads CASSPLGGAIYNEQFF. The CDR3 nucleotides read TGTGCCAGCAGCCCGTTAGGGGGGGCTATCTACAATGAGCAGTTCTTC.

The CDR3 DNA reads TGTGCCAGCACTGACACCGGGGAGCTGTTTTTT. Translating gives CASTDTGELFF. The chain has TRBV25-1 and TRBJ2-2; D call uncertain. The V end lost 7 bases, the J end lost 3 bases, and 3 bases lay between the germline ends. Germline V gene data show CDR1 as MGHDK and CDR2 as SYGVNS. The CDR3 consists of 11 residues.

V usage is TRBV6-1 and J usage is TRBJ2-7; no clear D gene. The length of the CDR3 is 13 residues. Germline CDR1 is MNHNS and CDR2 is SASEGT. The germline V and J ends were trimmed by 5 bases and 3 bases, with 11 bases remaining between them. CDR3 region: CASSRSPLYEQYF. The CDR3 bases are TGTGCCAGCAGTCGGTCTCCCCTCTACGAGCAGTACTTC.

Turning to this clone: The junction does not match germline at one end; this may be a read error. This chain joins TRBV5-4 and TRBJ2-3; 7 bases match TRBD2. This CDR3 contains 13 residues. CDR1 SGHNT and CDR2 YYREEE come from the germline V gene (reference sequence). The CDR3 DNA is TGTGCCGGCAGCTTGGCCGGGGGGGATACGCAGTATTTT. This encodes CAGSLAGGDTQYF.

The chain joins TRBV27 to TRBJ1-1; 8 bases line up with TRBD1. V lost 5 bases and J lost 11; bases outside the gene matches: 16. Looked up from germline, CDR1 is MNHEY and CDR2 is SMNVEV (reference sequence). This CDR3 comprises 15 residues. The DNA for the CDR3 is TGTGCCAGCAGTGGACAGGGCCCCGGGAAAGGTGTTGCTTTCTTT. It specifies CASSGQGPGKGVAFF.